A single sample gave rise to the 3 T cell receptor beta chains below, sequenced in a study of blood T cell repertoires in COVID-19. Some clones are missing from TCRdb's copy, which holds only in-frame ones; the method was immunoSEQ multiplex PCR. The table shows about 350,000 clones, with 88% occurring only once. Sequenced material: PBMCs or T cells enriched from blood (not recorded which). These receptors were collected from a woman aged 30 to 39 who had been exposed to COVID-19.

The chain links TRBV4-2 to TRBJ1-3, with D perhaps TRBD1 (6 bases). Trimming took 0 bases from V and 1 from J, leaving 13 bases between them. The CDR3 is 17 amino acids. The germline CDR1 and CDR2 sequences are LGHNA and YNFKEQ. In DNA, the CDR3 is TGTGCCAGCAGCCAAGACCCAGGGGAGGGTTCTGGAAACACCATATATTTT. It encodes CASSQDPGEGSGNTIYF.

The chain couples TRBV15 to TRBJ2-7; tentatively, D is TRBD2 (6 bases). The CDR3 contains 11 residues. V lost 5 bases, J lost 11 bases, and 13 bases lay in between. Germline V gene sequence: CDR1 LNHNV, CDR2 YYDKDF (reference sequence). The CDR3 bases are TGTGCCACCAGCGGTAGCGGTAGAGAGTACTTC. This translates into CATSGSGREYF.

CDR3 nucleotides: TGTGCTAGTGGTTTTATGGAGACCCAGTACTTC. Protein: CASGFMETQYF. The chain is built from TRBV12-5 and TRBJ2-5; D gene uncertain. Germline V CDR1 and CDR2: LGHNT, FRNRAP. V shed 3 bases and J shed 5 bases, with 4 bases lying between them. The CDR3 runs to 11 residues.